This T cell receptor (beta chain) was profiled in a study of T cells in localized non-small cell lung cancer. Sequencing was performed with immunoSEQ multiplex PCR; in TCRdb, only in-frame clones are kept and a portion is missing. The data hold roughly 30,000 clones, with roughly 90% observed a single time. Study conclusions and caveats: Of the top 100 tumor clones, median roughly 53 were in adjacent lung, 25 to 35 among its top 100.

Comment on this clone: Antigen: not known.

V lost 0 bases and J 0 bases, leaving 13 bases between the germline ends. CDR1 and CDR2 (germline): SGHDT, YYEEEE. The CDR3 is 18 residues long. The sequence was obtained from a woman aged 40-75 years with stage I lung adenocarcinoma. Sequences were derived from peripheral blood, sampled before any cancer treatment. V and J are TRBV5-6 and TRBJ2-6; D possibly corresponds to TRBD2 (5 bases). The CDR3 is CASSLDGLLISGANVLTF. CDR3 nucleotides: TGTGCCAGCAGCTTGGATGGACTCCTGATCTCTGGGGCCAACGTCCTGACTTTC.